Listed below are T cell receptor beta chains from one sample, sequenced in a study of T cells in Graves' hyperthyroidism and ophthalmopathy. MiXCR, applied by TCRdb to the multiplex PCR reads, yields one record per CDR3 protein. The table shows under 250,000 distinct CDR3 sequences, with approximately 24% occurring only once. The sample was blood. Source of these receptors: a woman in her forties with Graves' ophthalmopathy. Both conserved end residues are trimmed from each CDR3. Fields, in order: J gene, V gene, CDR3 protein.

TRBJ2-7,TRBV10-3,AISESSSGRQLEQY
TRBJ2-5,TRBV18,ASSRWDREEETQY
TRBJ2-7,TRBV11-1,ASSSPARDRGVTYEQY
TRBJ1-5,TRBV3-1,ASSTARHQPQH
TRBJ1-1,TRBV18,ASSPRQGHTEAF
TRBJ1-1,TRBV11-1,ASSLEGWTEAF
TRBJ1-6,TRBV9,ASSVDLKSPLH
TRBJ2-6,TRBV28,ASSQGANGANVLT
TRBJ2-2,TRBV28,ASSPRTSYTGELF
TRBJ2-7,TRBV27,ASSLQGSYEQY
TRBJ1-5,TRBV2,ASSDIERPQH
TRBJ2-2,TRBV12-3/TRBV12-4,ASSFWTPANTGELF
TRBJ2-7,TRBV29-1,SVEQHGGQY
TRBJ2-5,TRBV6-1,ASSVTSGRETQY
TRBJ2-7,TRBV27,ASSLGNSYSYEQY
TRBJ2-5,TRBV19,ASSRGLAEQETQY
TRBJ1-1,TRBV29-1,SVRQGDTEAF
TRBJ1-5,TRBV6-1,ASSHTSGVGQPQH
TRBJ1-1,TRBV5-5,ASSLVFGTGGHTEAF
TRBJ2-7,TRBV5-1,ASSLVPAGGPGEQY
TRBJ2-5,TRBV5-1,ASSLRGPQETQY
TRBJ1-2,TRBV20-1,SGTANYGYT
TRBJ1-5,TRBV30,AWSGRNQPQH
TRBJ2-5,TRBV5-1,ATSRELQETQY